This is a list of T cell receptor beta chains from one sample in a study of T cells in localized non-small cell lung cancer. TCRdb's table, derived via immunoSEQ multiplex PCR, lists solely in-frame clones and lacks some. The table has 30,000 to 50,000 clones, 75% to 85% seen once. The sample consisted of PBMCs, taken before any cancer treatment. These receptor sequences come from a woman aged 35 to 69 with stage II squamous cell lung carcinoma. The CDR3 runs from the conserved cysteine through the conserved F or W. Fields, in order: CDR3 length, D gene, J gene, V gene, clone size, CDR3 DNA, CDR3 protein. A D gene is named only where the DNA matches it firmly. A row's size may be missing; if present it is once, few, many or a size class.

13	TRBD1	TRBJ1-1	TRBV13	-	TGTGCCAGCAGCAAACAGGGGTACACTGAAGCTTTCTTT	CASSKQGYTEAFF
14	-	TRBJ1-1	TRBV6-5	once	TGTGCCAGCAGCTACGGACAGTTAGGCACTGAAGCTTTCTTT	CASSYGQLGTEAFF
16	-	TRBJ2-2	TRBV4-1	once	TGCGCCAGCAGCCAAGATCCGGGGCCCTACACCGGGGAGCTGTTTTTT	CASSQDPGPYTGELFF
13	-	TRBJ1-5	TRBV2	-	TGTGCCAGCAGTGACAGGGAGAATCAGCCCCAGCATTTT	CASSDRENQPQHF
17	-	TRBJ1-6	TRBV28	-	TGTGCCAGCAGTCCACCGCCGGGGAGCTCCTATAATTCACCCCTCCACTTT	CASSPPPGSSYNSPLHF
14	-	TRBJ2-1	TRBV29-1	-	TGCAGCGTTGTTTCTGGCAGCTCCTACAATGAGCAGTTCTTC	CSVVSGSSYNEQFF
14	TRBD1	TRBJ1-2	TRBV28	-	TGTGCCAGCAGTTTGCCGCAGGGGGCCTATGGCTACACCTTC	CASSLPQGAYGYTF
16	-	TRBJ2-2	TRBV10-3	-	TGTGCCATCAGTGTACGGGCAGGGGCGAACACCGGGGAGCTGTTTTTT	CAISVRAGANTGELFF
15	-	TRBJ2-2	TRBV7-2	-	TGTGCCAGCAGCTTAGGGGGCAGGGACGCCGGGGAGCTGTTTTTT	CASSLGGRDAGELFF
14	TRBD2	TRBJ2-3	TRBV27	few	TGTGCCAGCAGTTTATGGGGGGGGACAGATACGCAGTATTTT	CASSLWGGTDTQYF
14	-	TRBJ2-5	TRBV11-2	-	TGTGCCAGCAGCTCCTTTGGAGGGGAAGAGACCCAGTACTTC	CASSSFGGEETQYF
14	TRBD1	TRBJ1-1	TRBV4-2	few	TGTGCCAGCAGCCAAGGAGGGGGCAACACTGAAGCTTTCTTT	CASSQGGGNTEAFF
15	-	TRBJ2-2	TRBV18	-	TGTGCCAGCTCACCAAACAACGCGGGGTCCGGGGAGCTGTTTTTT	CASSPNNAGSGELFF
13	-	TRBJ1-2	TRBV5-1	few	TGCGCCAGCAGCTTGGACCCTACCTATGGCTACACCTTC	CASSLDPTYGYTF
16	TRBD1	TRBJ2-2	TRBV10-3	-	TGTGCCATCAGGGAGTATGGGACAGAAGGCACCGGGGAGCTGTTTTTT	CAIREYGTEGTGELFF
13	-	TRBJ1-5	TRBV7-9	-	TGTGCCAGCAGCACAGGGTCCAAGGGGTCCCAGCATTTT	CASSTGSKGSQHF
14	-	TRBJ2-5	TRBV9	-	TGTGCCAGCAGCGTAGAGACCAGGCAAGAGACCCAGTACTTC	CASSVETRQETQYF
11	TRBD1	TRBJ2-7	TRBV11-2	-	TGTGCCAGCAGCACAGGACAGGTTGAGTACTTC	CASSTGQVEYF
15	-	TRBJ1-1	TRBV5-8	-	TGTGCCAGCAGCTTGGCACGGGAGCTGAACACTGAAGCTTTCTTT	CASSLARELNTEAFF
15	-	TRBJ1-5	TRBV6-5	few	TGTGCCAGCAGCCCGACAGTGCATAGCAATCAGCCCCAGCATTTT	CASSPTVHSNQPQHF
14	-	TRBJ2-2	TRBV6-1	once	TGTGCCAGCAGGTCCGGGGACAACACCGGGGAGCTGTTTTTT	CASRSGDNTGELFF
11	-	TRBJ1-2	TRBV28	-	TGTGCCAGCAGTGGGGCCCGGGGCTACACCTTC	CASSGARGYTF
15	-	TRBJ2-3	TRBV6-6	-	TGTGCCAGCAGTTACCCGGGACTGAGAGGAGATACGCAGTATTTT	CASSYPGLRGDTQYF
11	-	TRBJ1-4	TRBV19	-	TGTGCCAGTAGTGCCAATGAAAAACTGTTTTTT	CASSANEKLFF
14	-	TRBJ1-6	TRBV7-9	-	TGTGCCAGCAGTTTCGACAGTGTTTATTCACCCCTCCACTTT	CASSFDSVYSPLHF
14	TRBD2	TRBJ2-7	TRBV29-1	-	TGCAGCATAGGACTAGCGGACGATTCCTACGAGCAGTACTTC	CSIGLADDSYEQYF